Following are 31 T cell receptor beta chains from one sample sequenced in a study of blood T cell repertoires in COVID-19. The data were produced by immunoSEQ multiplex PCR, yet TCRdb's version contains in-frame clones alone and is incomplete. Of about 210,000 clones in the sample, almost 85% were seen once. Material: peripheral blood. The source is a woman in her 50s with active or convalescent COVID-19.

The chain links TRBV28 to TRBJ2-7; 7 positions match TRBD2. In germline, CDR1 is MDHEN, CDR2 SYDVKM. The V segment lost 6 bases and the J segment 0 bases; nucleotides outside the gene matches: 8. This CDR3 is built from 15 residues. The CDR3 is CASSLAVPSSYEQYF. The CDR3, as DNA: TGTGCCAGCAGCCTAGCGGTACCTAGCTCCTACGAGCAGTACTTC.

The DNA for the CDR3 is TGCGCCAGCAGCTTGTGGTCCGCTAGCGGGTCACCCAGCTCCTACAATGAGCAGTTCTTC. Translating gives CASSLWSASGSPSSYNEQFF. The chain carries TRBV5-1 and TRBJ2-1, with 8 positions matching TRBD2. The CDR3 is 20 residues long. CDR1 SGHRS and CDR2 YFSETQ come from the germline V gene. Unmatched junction bases numbered 15, after V lost 1 base and J lost 0 bases.

This clone appeared once. The rearrangement joins TRBV19 to TRBJ1-1; D remains unclear. The CDR3 covers 12 residues. V lost 5 bases, J lost 1 base, and 5 bases lay in between. Germline loops: CDR1 LNHDA, CDR2 SQIVND (reference sequence). The DNA of the CDR3 is TGTGCCAGTAGTGTACAGAACACTGAAGCTTTCTTT. Translating gives CASSVQNTEAFF. Using reference TRBV19 and TRBJ1-1 for the parts outside the CDR3, the full variable domain is DGGITQSPKYLFRKEGQNVTLSCEQNLNHDAMYWYRQDPGQGLRLIYYSQIVNDFQKGDIAEGYSVSREKKESFPLTVTSAQKNPTAFYLCASSVQNTEAFFGQGTRLTVV.

This sequence joins TRBV5-6 and TRBJ1-2; 7 bases agree with TRBD1. This CDR3 has 13 amino acids. V dropped 4 bases and J dropped 6; count of bases not matched to a gene: 6. Germline values: CDR1 SGHDT, CDR2 YYEEEE. CDR3 sequence: CASSVTGTDGYTF. CDR3 nucleotide sequence: TGTGCCAGCAGCGTGACCGGGACAGATGGCTACACCTTC.

This chain links TRBV19 with TRBJ1-5, with no clear D. Per the germline V gene, CDR1 is LNHDA and CDR2 is SQIVND (reference sequence). The CDR3 covers 16 residues. V lost 6 bases, J lost 5 bases, and 20 bases lay in between. DNA of the CDR3: TGTGCCAGTAGACCTCTTCCGGGGAGGGTGGATCAGCCCCAGCATTTT. This encodes CASRPLPGRVDQPQHF. Full variable domain (remainder filled in from reference TRBV19 and TRBJ1-5): DGGITQSPKYLFRKEGQNVTLSCEQNLNHDAMYWYRQDPGQGLRLIYYSQIVNDFQKGDIAEGYSVSREKKESFPLTVTSAQKNPTAFYLCASRPLPGRVDQPQHFGDGTRLSIL.

CDR3 residues: CASSLRSENQPQHF. The DNA of the CDR3 is TGTGCCAGCAGTTTGAGGTCGGAGAATCAGCCCCAGCATTTT. The rearrangement joins TRBV27 to TRBJ1-5, with D unclear. This CDR3 region has 14 residues. The ends were cut back, 3 bases at V and 4 bases at J, with 10 bases in the middle. Germline loops: CDR1 MNHEY, CDR2 SMNVEV (reference sequence).

J is TRBJ1-1 and V is TRBV10-2, with D perhaps matching TRBD1 (6 bases). The V and J ends lost 8 bases and 10 bases respectively, with 20 bases between them. The CDR3 is 13 amino acids. Germline V gene lookup returns CDR1 WSHSY and CDR2 SAAADI. CDR3 protein: CASGIRGSGGAFF. The CDR3 DNA is TGCGCCAGCGGAATAAGGGGGAGCGGAGGAGCTTTCTTT.

This clone was picked up a small number of times. The V and J genes are TRBV11-3 and TRBJ2-3; a possible D gene is TRBD2 (5 bases). The length of the CDR3 is 13 residues. CDR1 SGHNT and CDR2 YENEEA come from the germline V gene. V was clipped by 5 bases and J by 3 bases, with 9 bases between them. As DNA, the CDR3 is TGTGCCAGCAGCAACCGGGATACAGATACGCAGTATTTT. This translates into CASSNRDTDTQYF.

The CDR3 bases are TGTGCCAGCAGCTTAGGTCGGACTAGCAGGAGTAAAGGTTTCTTC. Protein product: CASSLGRTSRSKGFF. The chain combines TRBV7-2 with TRBJ2-1; 8 bases map to TRBD2. Trimming cost V 1 base and J 16 bases; bases outside gene matches: 15. From germline, CDR1 is SGHTA and CDR2 FQGNSA. The CDR3 contains 15 residues. Combining the CDR3 with reference TRBV7-2 and TRBJ2-1 gives the whole variable domain GAGVSQSPSNKVTEKGKDVELRCDPISGHTALYWYRQSLGQGLEFLIYFQGNSAPDKSGLPSDRFSAERTGGSVSTLTIQRTQQEDSAVYLCASSLGRTSRSKGFFGPGTRLTVL.

V is TRBV24-1 and J is TRBJ2-2, with a tentative D call TRBD1 (5 bases). V lost 5 bases to trimming and J lost 2 bases, with 8 bases between them. The germline CDR1 and CDR2 sequences are KGHDR and SFDVKD. The length of the CDR3 is 14 residues. DNA for the CDR3: TGTGCCACCAGTGCCAGGGTTAACACCGGGGAGCTGTTTTTT. It yields the protein CATSARVNTGELFF.

The rearrangement uses TRBV12-3 or TRBV12-4 and TRBJ2-1, with D perhaps TRBD1 (6 bases). V was pared by 3 bases and J by 10 bases, with 10 bases between. This CDR3 is built from 12 residues. CDR3 DNA sequence: TGTGCCAGCAGTTTTAGGGGGAACGAGCAGTTCTTC. Protein sequence: CASSFRGNEQFF.

This clone was recorded only once. This chain links TRBV30 with TRBJ1-3; a weak D match, TRBD1 (5 bases). V was pared by 4 bases and J by 0 bases, with 13 bases between. Germline loops: CDR1 GTSNPN, CDR2 SVGIG (reference sequence). This CDR3 spans 15 amino acids. The CDR3 DNA follows: TGTGCCTGGAATGGGGCCGGTGGCTCTGGAAACACCATATATTTT. Amino acid sequence: CAWNGAGGSGNTIYF.

V is TRBV7-9 and J is TRBJ2-7; D is unclear. The CDR3 loop spans 14 amino acids. Trimming took off 0 bases at V and 2 bases at J, with 8 bases between the two ends. From germline, CDR1 is SEHNR and CDR2 FQNEAQ (reference sequence). In DNA, the CDR3 is TGTGCCAGCAGCTTAGCGAACAGAGCCTACGAGCAGTACTTC. Its translation is CASSLANRAYEQYF.

The chain has TRBV6-1 and TRBJ2-7; no clear D. The V and J ends lost 2 bases and 6 bases respectively, with 8 bases between them. The CDR3 totals 12 residues. Germline-derived CDR1 and CDR2 are MNHNS and SASEGT. CDR3 coding DNA: TGTGCCAGCAGTGAATCTTTCCGCGAGCAGTACGTC. Translated, it gives CASSESFREQYV.

This chain joins TRBV14 and TRBJ2-2; D may be TRBD1 (5 bases). The CDR3 is made up of 12 amino acids. Trimming took off 5 bases at V and 10 bases at J, with 11 bases between the two ends. Germline V gene sequence: CDR1 SGHDN, CDR2 FVKESK. Here the CDR3 reads CASSAYRLELFF. The CDR3 DNA sequence: TGTGCCAGCAGCGCGTACAGGCTGGAGCTGTTTTTT.

This clone has just one count. This chain joins TRBV6-5 and TRBJ1-2; no reliable D call. There are 12 residues in the CDR3. The ends were cut back, 6 bases at V and 8 bases at J, with 13 bases in the middle. CDR1 and CDR2 from the germline V gene are MNHEY and SVGAGI. CDR3 coding DNA: TGTGCCAGCAGCCCCGGGAGGTACGGCTACACCTTC. Amino acids: CASSPGRYGYTF.

The rearrangement links TRBV5-4 to TRBJ2-3; 13 bases align to TRBD2. The CDR3 spans 15 residues. V lost 4 bases, J lost 4 bases, and 3 bases stayed unmatched. Germline-derived CDR1 and CDR2 are SGHNT and YYREEE (reference sequence). The CDR3: CASSRTSGGPDTQYF. The CDR3 nucleotides are TGTGCCAGCAGCAGGACTAGCGGGGGACCAGATACGCAGTATTTT.

The J gene is TRBJ1-1, the V gene TRBV30; D is uncertain. Germline CDR1 and CDR2: GTSNPN and SVGIG (reference sequence). Trimming took off 4 bases at V and 5 bases at J, with 20 bases between the two ends. This CDR3 spans 15 amino acids. For the CDR3, the DNA is TGTGCCTGGACTCCGGGCGGGCTCCCGACTACTGAAGCTTTCTTT. The encoded protein is CAWTPGGLPTTEAFF.

The chain recombines TRBV29-1 with TRBJ2-7; TRBD1 matches 8 bases. After removal of 3 bases from V and 3 bases from J, the junction contained 7 bases not matched to a gene. The CDR3 sequence is 14 residues long. Germline CDR1 is SQVTM and CDR2 is ANQGSEA. The CDR3: CSVDGQGAVYEQYF. The CDR3 coding sequence is TGCAGCGTTGATGGCCAGGGGGCCGTCTACGAGCAGTACTTC.

This rearrangement joins TRBV6-1 to TRBJ2-7; tentatively, D is TRBD1 (6 bases). The germline V gene has CDR1 MNHNS and CDR2 SASEGT. The CDR3 extends over 16 amino acids. V was clipped by 2 bases and J by 2 bases, with 16 bases between them. This CDR3 is CASSEFDRQAAYEQYF. In nucleotides, the CDR3 is TGTGCCAGCAGTGAATTCGACCGACAGGCTGCCTACGAGCAGTACTTC.

V usage is TRBV28 and J usage is TRBJ1-2; the match to TRBD1 covers 7 bases. V shed 5 bases and J 7 bases; nucleotides not matched to a gene: 16. This CDR3 has 16 residues. Germline values: CDR1 MDHEN, CDR2 SYDVKM. The CDR3: CASSPHPTGWPGGYTF. The CDR3 nucleotides read TGTGCCAGCAGTCCCCACCCGACAGGGTGGCCGGGTGGCTACACCTTC.

The chain couples TRBV28 to TRBJ2-6; D is undetermined. The ends were cut back, 5 bases at V and 2 bases at J, with 13 bases in the middle. Per germline, CDR1 MDHEN and CDR2 SYDVKM. This CDR3 is built from 16 residues. The CDR3, as DNA: TGTGCCAGCAGTATCAAAGACATGGCTGGGGCCAACGTCCTGACTTTC. Amino acid sequence: CASSIKDMAGANVLTF.

The count of this clone is one. The chain employs TRBV5-1 and TRBJ1-2; TRBD1 matches at 7 bases. V dropped 6 bases and J dropped 9; count of bases not matched to a gene: 8. Germline V gives CDR1 SGHRS, CDR2 YFSETQ. The CDR3 is 12 residues long. CDR3 nucleotide sequence: TGCGCCAGCACCCTGGACAGGACTAGCTACACCTTC. The encoded protein is CASTLDRTSYTF.

This chain connects TRBV18 to TRBJ1-1; D possibly corresponds to TRBD1 (6 bases). CDR1 KGHSH and CDR2 LQKENI come from the germline V gene. The CDR3 totals 15 residues. V gave up 6 bases and J gave up 6 bases, with 20 bases separating them. CDR3: CASSLLGGGGSEAFF. CDR3 DNA sequence: TGTGCCAGCTCCCTACTAGGGGGGGGTGGCTCTGAAGCTTTCTTT.

The J gene is TRBJ1-5, the V gene TRBV25-1; 7 bases match TRBD1. Trimming cost V 8 bases and J 7 bases; bases outside gene matches: 5. The CDR3 runs 12 residues. The germline V gene has CDR1 MGHDK and CDR2 SYGVNS. CDR3 loop: CASQQGRQPQHF. The CDR3 region has the DNA TGTGCCAGCCAACAGGGGAGACAGCCCCAGCATTTT.

The CDR3 spells CASSLARDRGGSPLHF. CDR3 DNA sequence: TGTGCCAGCAGCTTAGCTAGGGACAGGGGTGGATCACCCCTCCACTTT. This chain uses TRBV7-2 with TRBJ1-6; 10 bases are shared with TRBD1. Germline V gene sequence: CDR1 SGHTA, CDR2 FQGNSA. Unmatched junction bases numbered 6, after V lost 0 bases and J lost 10 bases. This CDR3 has 16 residues.

The rearrangement uses TRBV27 and TRBJ1-2, with TRBD1 identical over 8 bases. V dropped 4 bases and J dropped 4; count of bases not matched to a gene: 11. Germline V gene sequence: CDR1 MNHEY, CDR2 SMNVEV (reference sequence). The CDR3 loop spans 16 amino acids. The CDR3 is CASSSPRRTGSYGYTF. CDR3 DNA: TGTGCCAGCAGTTCACCTCGAAGGACAGGGAGCTATGGCTACACCTTC.

This clone was recorded only once. V gene TRBV15 combines with J gene TRBJ2-7; 9 positions match TRBD1. Germline V gene sequence: CDR1 LNHNV, CDR2 YYDKDF (reference sequence). V was pared by 1 base and J by 5 bases, with 6 bases of the junction left unmatched. The CDR3 runs 15 residues. DNA for the CDR3: TGTGCCACCAGCAGAGCCCCCGGGACAGGGAACGAGCAGTACTTC. Its translation: CATSRAPGTGNEQYF.

The rearrangement joins TRBV7-9 to TRBJ2-1; maybe TRBD1 (5 bases). Germline lookup yields CDR1 SEHNR and CDR2 FQNEAQ (reference sequence). V dropped 6 bases and J dropped 7 bases, with 16 bases sitting between them. The CDR3 sequence is 14 residues long. CDR3 region: CASRRSGIGNEQFF. CDR3 DNA: TGTGCCAGCAGGCGCTCAGGGATCGGGAATGAGCAGTTCTTC.

V usage is TRBV2 and J usage is TRBJ2-2, with a possible D match to TRBD2 (6 bases). V was clipped by 8 bases and J by 4 bases, with 17 bases between them. Germline loops: CDR1 SNHLY, CDR2 FYNNEI. CDR3 length: 15 amino acids. CDR3 residues: CASGTGRFGTGELFF. Written as DNA, the CDR3 is TGTGCCAGCGGGACTGGTAGGTTCGGCACCGGGGAGCTGTTTTTT.

This chain connects TRBV7-2 to TRBJ1-1; D is undetermined. The CDR3 runs 15 residues. Trimming removed 1 base from V and 7 bases from J, with 16 bases in between. CDR1 SGHTA and CDR2 FQGNSA come from the germline V gene. DNA of the CDR3: TGTGCCAGCAGCTTAGTTGGGAGCCCCATCAATGAAGCTTTCTTT. Protein sequence: CASSLVGSPINEAFF.